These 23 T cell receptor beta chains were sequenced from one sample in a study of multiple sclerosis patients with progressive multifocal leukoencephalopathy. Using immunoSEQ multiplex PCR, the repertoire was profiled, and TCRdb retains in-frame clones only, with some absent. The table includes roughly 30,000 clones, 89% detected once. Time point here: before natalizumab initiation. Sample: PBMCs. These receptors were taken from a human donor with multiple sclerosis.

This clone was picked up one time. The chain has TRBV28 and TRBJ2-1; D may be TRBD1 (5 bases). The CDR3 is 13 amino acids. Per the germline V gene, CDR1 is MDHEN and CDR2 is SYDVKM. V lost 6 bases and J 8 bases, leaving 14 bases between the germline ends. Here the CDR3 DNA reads TGTGCCAGCAGCCACCAGGGTTACCATGAGCAGTTCTTC. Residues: CASSHQGYHEQFF.

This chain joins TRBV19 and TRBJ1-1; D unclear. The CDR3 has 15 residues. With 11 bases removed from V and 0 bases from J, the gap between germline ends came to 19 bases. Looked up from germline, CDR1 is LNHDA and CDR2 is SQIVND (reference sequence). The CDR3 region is CAGNVPAEMNTEAFF. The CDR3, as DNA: TGTGCCGGTAATGTGCCAGCCGAGATGAACACTGAAGCTTTCTTT.

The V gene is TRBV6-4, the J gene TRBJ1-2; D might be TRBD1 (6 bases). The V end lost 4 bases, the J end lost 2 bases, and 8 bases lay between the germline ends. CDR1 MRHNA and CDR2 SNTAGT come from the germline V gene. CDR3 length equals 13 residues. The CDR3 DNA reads TGTGCCAGCAGTGGGGGGGGCAACTATGGCTACACCTTC. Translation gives CASSGGGNYGYTF.

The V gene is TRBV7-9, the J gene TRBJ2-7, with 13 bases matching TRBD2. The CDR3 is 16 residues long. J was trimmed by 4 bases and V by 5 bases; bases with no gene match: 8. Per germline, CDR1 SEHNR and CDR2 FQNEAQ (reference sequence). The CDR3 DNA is TGTGCCAGCAGCCAAATGGGACTAGCGGGAAATTACGAGCAGTACTTC. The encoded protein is CASSQMGLAGNYEQYF.

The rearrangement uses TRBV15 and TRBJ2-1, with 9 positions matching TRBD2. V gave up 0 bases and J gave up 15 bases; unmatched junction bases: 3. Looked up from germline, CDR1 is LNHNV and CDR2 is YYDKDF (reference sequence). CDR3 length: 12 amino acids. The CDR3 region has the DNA TGTGCCACCAGCAGAGAGCGGGAGGGATGGTTCTTC. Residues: CATSREREGWFF.

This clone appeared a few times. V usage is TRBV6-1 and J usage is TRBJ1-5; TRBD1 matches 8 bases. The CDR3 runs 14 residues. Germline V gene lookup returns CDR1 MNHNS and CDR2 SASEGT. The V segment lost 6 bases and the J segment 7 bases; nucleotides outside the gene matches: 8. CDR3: CASRATGGEQPQHF. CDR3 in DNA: TGTGCCAGCAGAGCTACAGGGGGAGAGCAGCCCCAGCATTTT.

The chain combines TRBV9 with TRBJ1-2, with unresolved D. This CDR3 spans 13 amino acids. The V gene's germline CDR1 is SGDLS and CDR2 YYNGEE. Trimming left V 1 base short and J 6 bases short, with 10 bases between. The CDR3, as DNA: TGTGCCAGCAGCGTACCTGGGGTCCATGGCTACACCTTC. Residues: CASSVPGVHGYTF.

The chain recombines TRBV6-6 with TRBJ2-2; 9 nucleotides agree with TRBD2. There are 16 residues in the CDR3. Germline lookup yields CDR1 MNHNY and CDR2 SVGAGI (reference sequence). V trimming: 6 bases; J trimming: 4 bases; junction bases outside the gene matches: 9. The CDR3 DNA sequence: TGTGCCAGCAGCGAGATTAGCGGGAGCGGCACCGGGGAGCTGTTTTTT. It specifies CASSEISGSGTGELFF.

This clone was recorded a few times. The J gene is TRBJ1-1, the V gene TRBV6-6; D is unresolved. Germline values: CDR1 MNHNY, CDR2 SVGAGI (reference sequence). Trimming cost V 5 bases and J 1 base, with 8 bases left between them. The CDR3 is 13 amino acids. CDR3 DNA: TGTGCCAGCAGTGTGGTAGAGAACACTGAAGCTTTCTTT. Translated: CASSVVENTEAFF.

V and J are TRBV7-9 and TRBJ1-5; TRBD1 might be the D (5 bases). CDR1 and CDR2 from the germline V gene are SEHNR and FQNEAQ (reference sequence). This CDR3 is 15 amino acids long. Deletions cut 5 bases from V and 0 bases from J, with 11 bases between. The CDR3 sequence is CASSRGGNSNQPQHF. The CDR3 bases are TGTGCCAGCAGCCGCGGGGGAAATAGCAATCAGCCCCAGCATTTT.

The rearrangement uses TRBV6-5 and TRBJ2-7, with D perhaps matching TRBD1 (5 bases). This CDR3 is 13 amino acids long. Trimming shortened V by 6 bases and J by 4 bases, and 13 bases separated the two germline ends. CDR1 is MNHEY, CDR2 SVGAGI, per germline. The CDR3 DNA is TGTGCCAGCAGAAAGGGGCTCGTGTACGAGCAGTACTTC. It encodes CASRKGLVYEQYF.

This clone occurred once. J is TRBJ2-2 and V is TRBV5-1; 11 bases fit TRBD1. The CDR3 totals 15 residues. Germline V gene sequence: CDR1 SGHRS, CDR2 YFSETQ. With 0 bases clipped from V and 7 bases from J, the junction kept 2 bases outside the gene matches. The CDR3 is CASSLGTGGNGELFF. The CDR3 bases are TGCGCCAGCAGCTTGGGGACAGGGGGCAACGGGGAGCTGTTTTTT.

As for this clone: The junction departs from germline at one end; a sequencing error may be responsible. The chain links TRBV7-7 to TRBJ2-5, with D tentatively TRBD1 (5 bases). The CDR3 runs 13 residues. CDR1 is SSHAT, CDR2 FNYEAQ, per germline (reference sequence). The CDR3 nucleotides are TGTGCTAGCAGCCCACAGGTTGCGGAGACCCAGTACTTC. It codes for CASSPQVAETQYF.

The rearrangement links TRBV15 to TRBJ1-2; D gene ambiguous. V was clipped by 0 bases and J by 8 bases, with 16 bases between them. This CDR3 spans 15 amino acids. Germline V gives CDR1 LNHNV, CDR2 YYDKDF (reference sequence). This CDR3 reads CATSRDTVARQGYTF. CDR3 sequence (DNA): TGTGCCACCAGCAGAGATACGGTGGCACGGCAAGGCTACACCTTC.

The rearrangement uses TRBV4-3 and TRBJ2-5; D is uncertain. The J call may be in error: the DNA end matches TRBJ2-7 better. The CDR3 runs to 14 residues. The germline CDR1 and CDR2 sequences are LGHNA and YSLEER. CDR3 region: CASSQEMSHYEQYF. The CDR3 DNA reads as TGCGCCAGCAGCCAAGAGATGAGTCACTACGAGCAGTACTTC.

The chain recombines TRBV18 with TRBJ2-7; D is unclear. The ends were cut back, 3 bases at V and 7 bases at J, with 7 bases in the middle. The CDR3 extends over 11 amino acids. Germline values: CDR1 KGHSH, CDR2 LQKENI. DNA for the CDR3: TGTGCCAGCTCACCTGATACGGAGCAGTACTTC. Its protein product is CASSPDTEQYF.

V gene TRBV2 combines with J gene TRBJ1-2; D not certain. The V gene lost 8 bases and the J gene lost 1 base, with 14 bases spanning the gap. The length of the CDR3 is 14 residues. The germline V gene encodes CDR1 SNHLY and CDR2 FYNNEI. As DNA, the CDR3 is TGTGCCAGCCTTCTTACATCGGGTAACTATGGCTACACCTTC. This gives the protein CASLLTSGNYGYTF.

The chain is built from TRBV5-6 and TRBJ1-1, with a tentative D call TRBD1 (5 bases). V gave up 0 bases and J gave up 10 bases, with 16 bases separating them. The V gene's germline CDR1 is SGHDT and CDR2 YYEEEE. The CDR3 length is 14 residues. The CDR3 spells CASSLDGAGGAAFF. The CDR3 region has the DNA TGTGCCAGCAGCTTGGACGGAGCCGGGGGAGCAGCTTTCTTT.

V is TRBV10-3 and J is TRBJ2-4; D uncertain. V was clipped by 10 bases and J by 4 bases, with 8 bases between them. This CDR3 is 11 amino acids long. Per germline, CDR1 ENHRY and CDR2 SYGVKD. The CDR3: CATQEKNIQYF. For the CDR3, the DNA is TGTGCCACCCAAGAAAAAAACATTCAGTACTTC.

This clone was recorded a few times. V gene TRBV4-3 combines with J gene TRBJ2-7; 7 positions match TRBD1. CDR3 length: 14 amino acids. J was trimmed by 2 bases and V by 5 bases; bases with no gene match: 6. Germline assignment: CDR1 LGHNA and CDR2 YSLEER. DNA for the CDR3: TGCGCCAGCAGCGCGCGACAGGGACCCTACGAGCAGTACTTC. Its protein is CASSARQGPYEQYF.

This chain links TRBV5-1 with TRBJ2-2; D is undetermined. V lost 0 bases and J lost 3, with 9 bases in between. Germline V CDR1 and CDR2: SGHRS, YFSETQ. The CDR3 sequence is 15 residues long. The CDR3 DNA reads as TGCGCCAGCAGCTTGGGGGCGCAGGACACCGGGGAGCTGTTTTTT. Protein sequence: CASSLGAQDTGELFF. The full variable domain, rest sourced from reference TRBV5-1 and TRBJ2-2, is KAGVTQTPRYLIKTRGQQVTLSCSPISGHRSVSWYQQTPGQGLQFLFEYFSETQRNKGNFPGRFSGRQFSNSRSEMNVSTLELGDSALYLCASSLGAQDTGELFFGEGSRLTVL.

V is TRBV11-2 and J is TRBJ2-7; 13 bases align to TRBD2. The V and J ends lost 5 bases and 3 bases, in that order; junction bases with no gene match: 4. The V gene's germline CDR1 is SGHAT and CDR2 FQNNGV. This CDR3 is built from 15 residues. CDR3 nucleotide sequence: TGTGCCAGCAGCCCGGGGACTAGCGGGATCTACGAGCAGTACTTC. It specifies CASSPGTSGIYEQYF.

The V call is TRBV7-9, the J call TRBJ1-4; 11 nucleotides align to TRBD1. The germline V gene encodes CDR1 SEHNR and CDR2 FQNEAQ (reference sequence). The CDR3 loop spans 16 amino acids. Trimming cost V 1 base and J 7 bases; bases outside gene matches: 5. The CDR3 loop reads CASSLGSGTGGEKLFF. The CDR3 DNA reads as TGTGCCAGCAGCTTAGGCTCCGGGACAGGGGGTGAAAAACTGTTTTTT.